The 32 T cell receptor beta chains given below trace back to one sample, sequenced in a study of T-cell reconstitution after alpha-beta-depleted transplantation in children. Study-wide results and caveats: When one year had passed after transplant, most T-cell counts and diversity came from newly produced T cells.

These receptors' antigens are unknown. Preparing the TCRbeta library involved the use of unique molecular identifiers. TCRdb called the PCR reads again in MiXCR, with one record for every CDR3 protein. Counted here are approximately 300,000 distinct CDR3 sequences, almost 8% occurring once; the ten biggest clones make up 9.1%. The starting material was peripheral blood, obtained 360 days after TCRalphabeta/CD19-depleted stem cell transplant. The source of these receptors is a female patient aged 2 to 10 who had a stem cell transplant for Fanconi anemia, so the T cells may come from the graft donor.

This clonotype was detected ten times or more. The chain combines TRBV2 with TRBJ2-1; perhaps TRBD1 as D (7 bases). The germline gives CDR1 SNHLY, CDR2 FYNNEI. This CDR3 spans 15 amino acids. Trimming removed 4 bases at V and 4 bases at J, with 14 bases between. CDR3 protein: CASSGETGRYNEQFF. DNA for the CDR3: TGTGCCAGCAGTGGGGAGACAGGGAGGTACAATGAGCAGTTCTTC.

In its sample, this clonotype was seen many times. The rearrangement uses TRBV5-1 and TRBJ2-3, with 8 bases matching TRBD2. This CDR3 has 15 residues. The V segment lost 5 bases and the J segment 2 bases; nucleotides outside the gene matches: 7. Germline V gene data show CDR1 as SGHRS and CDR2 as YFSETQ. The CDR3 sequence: CASSYSGDSTDTQYF. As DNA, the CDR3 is TGCGCCAGCAGTTATAGCGGGGACTCCACAGATACGCAGTATTTT.

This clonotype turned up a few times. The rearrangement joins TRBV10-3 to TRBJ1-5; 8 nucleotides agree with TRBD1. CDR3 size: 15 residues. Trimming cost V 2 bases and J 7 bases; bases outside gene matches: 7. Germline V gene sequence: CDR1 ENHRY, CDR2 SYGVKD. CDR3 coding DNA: TGTGCCATCAGTGAGGCTGCAGGGGGCGGGCAGCCCCAGCATTTT. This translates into CAISEAAGGGQPQHF.

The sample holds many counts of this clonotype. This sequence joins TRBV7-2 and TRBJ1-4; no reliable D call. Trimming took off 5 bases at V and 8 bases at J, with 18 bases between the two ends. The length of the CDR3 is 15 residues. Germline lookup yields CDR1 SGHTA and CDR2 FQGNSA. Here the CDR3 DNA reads TGTGCCAGCAGCGACGAACCCTCCAGACGCGAAAAACTGTTTTTT. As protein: CASSDEPSRREKLFF.

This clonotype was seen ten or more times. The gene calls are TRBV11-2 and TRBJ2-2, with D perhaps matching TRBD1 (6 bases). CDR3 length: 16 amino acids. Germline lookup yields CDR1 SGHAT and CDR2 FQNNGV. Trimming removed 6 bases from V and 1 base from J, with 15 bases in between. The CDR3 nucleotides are TGTGCCAGCAGTTCCTCACAGGGAGAGAACACCGGGGAGCTGTTTTTT. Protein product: CASSSSQGENTGELFF.

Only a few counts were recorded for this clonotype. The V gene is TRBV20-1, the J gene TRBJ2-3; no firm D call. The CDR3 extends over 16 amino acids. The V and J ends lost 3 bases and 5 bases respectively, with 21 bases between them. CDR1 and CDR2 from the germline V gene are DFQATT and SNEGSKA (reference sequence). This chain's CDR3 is CSASDSREEGLDTQYF. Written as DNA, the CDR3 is TGCAGTGCTAGTGATTCTAGGGAAGAAGGTTTAGATACGCAGTATTTT.

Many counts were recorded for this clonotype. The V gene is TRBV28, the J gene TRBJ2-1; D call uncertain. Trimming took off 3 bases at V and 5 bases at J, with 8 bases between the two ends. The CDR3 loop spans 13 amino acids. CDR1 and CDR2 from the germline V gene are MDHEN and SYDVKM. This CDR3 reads CASSFPGDNEQFF. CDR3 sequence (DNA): TGTGCCAGCAGTTTCCCAGGTGACAATGAGCAGTTCTTC.

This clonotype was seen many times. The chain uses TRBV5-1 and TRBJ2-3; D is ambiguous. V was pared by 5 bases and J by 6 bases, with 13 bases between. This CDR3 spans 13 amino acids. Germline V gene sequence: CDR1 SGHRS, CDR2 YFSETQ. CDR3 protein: CASSALVVDTQYF. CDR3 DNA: TGCGCCAGCAGTGCCTTAGTAGTGGATACGCAGTATTTT.

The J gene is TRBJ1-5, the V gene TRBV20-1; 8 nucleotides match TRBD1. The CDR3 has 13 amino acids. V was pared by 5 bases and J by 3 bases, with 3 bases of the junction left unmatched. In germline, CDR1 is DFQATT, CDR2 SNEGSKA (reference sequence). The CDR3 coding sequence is TGCAGTGCTCAGGACAGGGCCAATCAGCCCCAGCATTTT. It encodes CSAQDRANQPQHF.

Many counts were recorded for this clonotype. CDR3 nucleotides: TGTGCCAGCAGTGGGTGGGACCGATTGTTATATGGCTACACCTTC. This sequence encodes CASSGWDRLLYGYTF. The chain combines TRBV6-1 with TRBJ1-2, with D perhaps matching TRBD1 (5 bases). The V end was cut by 4 bases, the J end by 5 bases, with 17 bases between. CDR3 size: 15 residues. Germline V gene sequence: CDR1 MNHNS, CDR2 SASEGT.

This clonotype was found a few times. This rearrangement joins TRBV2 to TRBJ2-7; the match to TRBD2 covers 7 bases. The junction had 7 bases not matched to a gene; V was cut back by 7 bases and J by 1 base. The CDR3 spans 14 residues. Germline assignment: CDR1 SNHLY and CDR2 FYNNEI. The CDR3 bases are TGTGCCAGCATAGGACTAGGGCGTTCCTACGAGCAGTACTTC. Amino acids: CASIGLGRSYEQYF.

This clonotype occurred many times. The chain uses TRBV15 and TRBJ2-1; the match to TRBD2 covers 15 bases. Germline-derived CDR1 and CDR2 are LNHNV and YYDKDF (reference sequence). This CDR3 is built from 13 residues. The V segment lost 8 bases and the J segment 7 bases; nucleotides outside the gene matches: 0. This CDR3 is CATGLAGGNEQFF. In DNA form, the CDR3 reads TGTGCCACCGGACTAGCGGGGGGGAATGAGCAGTTCTTC.

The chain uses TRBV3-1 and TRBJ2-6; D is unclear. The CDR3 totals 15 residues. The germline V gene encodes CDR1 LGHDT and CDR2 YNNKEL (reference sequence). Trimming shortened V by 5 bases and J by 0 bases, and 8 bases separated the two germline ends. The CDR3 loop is CASSSHISGANVLTF. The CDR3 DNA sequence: TGTGCCAGCAGCTCCCATATCTCTGGGGCCAACGTCCTGACTTTC.

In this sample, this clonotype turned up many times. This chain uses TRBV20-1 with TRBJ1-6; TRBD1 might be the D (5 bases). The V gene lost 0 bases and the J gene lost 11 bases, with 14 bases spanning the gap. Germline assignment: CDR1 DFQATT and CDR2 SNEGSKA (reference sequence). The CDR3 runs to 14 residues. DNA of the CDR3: TGCAGTGCTAGAGATCCCTCGCGGGGGACACCCCTCCACTTT. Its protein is CSARDPSRGTPLHF.

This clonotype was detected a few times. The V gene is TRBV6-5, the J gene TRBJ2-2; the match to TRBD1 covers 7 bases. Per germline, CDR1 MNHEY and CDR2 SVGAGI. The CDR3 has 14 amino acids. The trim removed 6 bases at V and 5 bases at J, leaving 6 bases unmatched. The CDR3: CASRYKQGTGELFF. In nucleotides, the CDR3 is TGTGCCAGCAGATATAAACAGGGGACCGGGGAGCTGTTTTTT.

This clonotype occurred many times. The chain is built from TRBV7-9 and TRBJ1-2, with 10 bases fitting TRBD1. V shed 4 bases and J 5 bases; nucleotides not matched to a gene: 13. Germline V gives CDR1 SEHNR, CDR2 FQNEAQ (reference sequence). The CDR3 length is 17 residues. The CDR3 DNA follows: TGTGCCAGCAGCTCCATGTCCCGGGACAGGGGTTGGTATGGCTACACCTTC. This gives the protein CASSSMSRDRGWYGYTF. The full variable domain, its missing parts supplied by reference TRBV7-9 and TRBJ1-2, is DTGVSQNPRHKITKRGQNVTFRCDPISEHNRLYWYRQTLGQGPEFLTYFQNEAQLEKSRLLSDRFSAERPKGSFSTLEIQRTEQGDSAMYLCASSSMSRDRGWYGYTFGSGTRLTVV.

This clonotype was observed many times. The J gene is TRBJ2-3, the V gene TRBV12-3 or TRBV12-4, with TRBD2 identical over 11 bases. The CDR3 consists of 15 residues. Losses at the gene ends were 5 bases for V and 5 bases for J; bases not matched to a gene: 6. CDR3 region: CASSELAGGGDTQYF. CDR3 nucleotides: TGTGCCAGCAGTGAGCTAGCGGGGGGCGGAGATACGCAGTATTTT.

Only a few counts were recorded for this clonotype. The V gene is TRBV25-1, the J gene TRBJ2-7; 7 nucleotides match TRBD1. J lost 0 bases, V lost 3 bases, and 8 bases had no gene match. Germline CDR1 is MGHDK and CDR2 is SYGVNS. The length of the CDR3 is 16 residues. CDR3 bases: TGTGCCAGCAGTGACCTGGACAGGTTGGGCTCCTACGAGCAGTACTTC. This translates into CASSDLDRLGSYEQYF.

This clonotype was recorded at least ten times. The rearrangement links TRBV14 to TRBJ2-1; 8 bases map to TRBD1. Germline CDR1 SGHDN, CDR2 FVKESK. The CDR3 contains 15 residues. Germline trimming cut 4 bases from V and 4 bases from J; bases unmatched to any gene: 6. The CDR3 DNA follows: TGTGCCAGCAGCCCCCGGACAGGGTTGTACAATGAGCAGTTCTTC. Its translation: CASSPRTGLYNEQFF.

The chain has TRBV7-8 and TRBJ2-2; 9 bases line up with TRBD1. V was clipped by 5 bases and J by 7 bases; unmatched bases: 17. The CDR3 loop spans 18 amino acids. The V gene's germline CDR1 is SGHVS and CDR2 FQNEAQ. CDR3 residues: CASSSPSGTGILGGELFF. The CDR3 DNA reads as TGTGCCAGCAGCAGTCCTTCCGGGACAGGGATTTTAGGCGGGGAGCTGTTTTTT.

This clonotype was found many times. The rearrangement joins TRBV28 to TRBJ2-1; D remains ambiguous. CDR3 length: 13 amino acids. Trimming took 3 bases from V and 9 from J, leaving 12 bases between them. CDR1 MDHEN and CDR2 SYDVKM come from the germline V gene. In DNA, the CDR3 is TGTGCCAGCAGTTTCGCCAACTCGGTTGAGCAGTTCTTC. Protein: CASSFANSVEQFF.

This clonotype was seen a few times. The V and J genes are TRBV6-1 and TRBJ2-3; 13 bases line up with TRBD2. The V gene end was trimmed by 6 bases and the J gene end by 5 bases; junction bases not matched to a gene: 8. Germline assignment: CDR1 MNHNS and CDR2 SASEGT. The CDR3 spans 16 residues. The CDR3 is CASSTLAGGLKDTQYF. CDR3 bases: TGTGCCAGCAGCACACTAGCGGGGGGGCTTAAAGATACGCAGTATTTT.

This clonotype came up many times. The CDR3 sequence is CASSLTGTSGLSYEQYF. The CDR3 DNA follows: TGTGCCAGCAGCTTAACAGGGACTAGCGGGCTATCCTACGAGCAGTACTTC. V is TRBV7-2 and J is TRBJ2-7, with 12 positions matching TRBD2. Germline CDR1 reads SGHTA; CDR2 reads FQGNSA. The CDR3 has 17 amino acids. J was trimmed by 1 base and V by 2 bases; bases with no gene match: 6.

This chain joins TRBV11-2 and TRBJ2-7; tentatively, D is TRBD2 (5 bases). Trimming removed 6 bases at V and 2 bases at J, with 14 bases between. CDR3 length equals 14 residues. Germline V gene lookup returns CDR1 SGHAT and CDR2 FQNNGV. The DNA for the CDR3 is TGTGCCAGCAGTCGGGATGTCTTCCCCTACGAGCAGTACGTC. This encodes CASSRDVFPYEQYV.

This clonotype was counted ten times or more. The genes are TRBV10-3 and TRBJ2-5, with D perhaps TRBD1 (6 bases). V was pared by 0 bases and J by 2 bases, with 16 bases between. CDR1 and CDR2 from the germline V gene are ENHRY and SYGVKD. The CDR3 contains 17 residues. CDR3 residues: CAISESPGRDTQETQYF. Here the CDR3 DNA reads TGTGCCATCAGTGAGTCCCCGGGCCGGGACACTCAAGAGACCCAGTACTTC.

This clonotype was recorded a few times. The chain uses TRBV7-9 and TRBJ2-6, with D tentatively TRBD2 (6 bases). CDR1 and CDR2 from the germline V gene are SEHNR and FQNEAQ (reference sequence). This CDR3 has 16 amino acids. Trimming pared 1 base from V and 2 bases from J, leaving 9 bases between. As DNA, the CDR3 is TGTGCCAGCAGCTTAGTCCGGGGGACTGGGGCCAACGTCCTGACTTTC. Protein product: CASSLVRGTGANVLTF.

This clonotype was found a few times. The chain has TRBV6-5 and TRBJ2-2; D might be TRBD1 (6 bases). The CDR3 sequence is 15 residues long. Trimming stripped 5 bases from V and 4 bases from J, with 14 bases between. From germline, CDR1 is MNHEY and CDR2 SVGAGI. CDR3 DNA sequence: TGTGCCAGCAGTCACCGGGACACCCTCACCGGGGAGCTGTTTTTT. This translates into CASSHRDTLTGELFF.

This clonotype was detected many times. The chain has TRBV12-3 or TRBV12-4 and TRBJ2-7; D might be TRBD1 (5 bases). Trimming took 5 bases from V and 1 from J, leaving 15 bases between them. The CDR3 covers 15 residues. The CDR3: CASSQTGTYSYEQYF. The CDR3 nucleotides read TGTGCCAGCAGTCAAACAGGTACTTATTCCTACGAGCAGTACTTC.

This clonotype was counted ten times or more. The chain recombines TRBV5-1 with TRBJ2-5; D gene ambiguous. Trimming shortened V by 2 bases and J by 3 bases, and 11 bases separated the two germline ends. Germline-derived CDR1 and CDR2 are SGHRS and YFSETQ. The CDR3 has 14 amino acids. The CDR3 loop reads CASSFRNSKETQYF. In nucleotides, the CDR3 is TGCGCCAGCAGCTTTAGGAACAGTAAAGAGACCCAGTACTTC.

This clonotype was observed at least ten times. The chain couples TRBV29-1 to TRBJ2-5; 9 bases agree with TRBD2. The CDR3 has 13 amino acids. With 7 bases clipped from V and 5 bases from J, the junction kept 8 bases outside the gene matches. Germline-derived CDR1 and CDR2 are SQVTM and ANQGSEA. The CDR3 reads CSGGTLAGETQYF. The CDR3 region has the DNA TGCAGCGGTGGAACGCTAGCGGGGGAGACCCAGTACTTC.

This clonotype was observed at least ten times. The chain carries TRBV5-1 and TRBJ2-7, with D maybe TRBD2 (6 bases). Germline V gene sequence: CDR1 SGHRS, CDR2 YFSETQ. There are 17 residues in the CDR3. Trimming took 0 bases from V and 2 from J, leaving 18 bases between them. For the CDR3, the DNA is TGCGCCAGCAGCTTGGACCCTCCTAGCGCCCTCCCCTACGAGCAGTACTTC. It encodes CASSLDPPSALPYEQYF.

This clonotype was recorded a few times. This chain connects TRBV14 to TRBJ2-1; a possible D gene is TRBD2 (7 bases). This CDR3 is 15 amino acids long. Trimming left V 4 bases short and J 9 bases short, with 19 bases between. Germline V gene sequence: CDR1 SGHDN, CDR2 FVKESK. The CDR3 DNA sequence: TGTGCCAGCAGCCGGTTAGGGGGGGGAGCTCTTGAGCAGTTCTTC. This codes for CASSRLGGGALEQFF.